Below, one T cell receptor beta chain is given with its context. Its antigen is still unknown. There are no base qualities to consult, and no much larger clone falls within one base. V was cut back by 4 bases and J by 10 bases, leaving a gap of 19 bases between them. CDR3 length: 15 amino acids, cysteine to phenylalanine. Only CDR3 DNA is held: 45 bases, read in frame from base 1. CDR1 KGHDR and CDR2 SFDVKD are derived from the germline V gene. The sample comes from a study of blood T cell repertoires in COVID-19 (dated by TCRdb to between 2020 and 2021). Background on the whole study: Samples from collaborators originated in the United States, Italy and Spain and spanned both the acute and convalescent phases of COVID-19. Samples were obtained from the ongoing ImmuneRACE study (first 160 participants) and from approximately 1,200 subjects provided by 6 global collaborators. A de-identified subject ID, COVID-19 status, age in years and sex were almost always included in the sample metadata. The prospective study material was composed of cDNA or gDNA derived from T cells, B-cell-depleted T cells, or PBMCs. The repertoires were made available in a free public database intended to serve as a resource for research on the immune response to SARS-CoV-2. Where available, HLA class I and class II types were obtained from metadata supplied by the sample provider rather than from assay-based typing. The dataset comprised deeply sampled blood TCRbeta repertoires from subjects exposed to, actively infected with, or recovered from COVID-19. On the study overall, not on this receptor specifically: The amount of clinical and demographic metadata varied by source and participant and was provided uncurated.

TCRbeta CDR3 regions were amplified from genomic DNA using the immunoSEQ Assay, a bias-controlled multiplex PCR. As for the authors' bioinformatics: The number of nucleated cells in each sample was estimated from the amplification of reference gene primers within the assay. Sequence reads were collapsed and filtered to measure the absolute abundance of every unique TCRbeta CDR3 rearrangement. For each sample, productive Simpson clonality was calculated as the square root of Simpson's diversity index over productive rearrangements. TCRdb provides this immuneACCESS table in a form limited to in-frame rearrangements. Some clones are lacking; in checked studies, under half of them reflect an unresolved V gene, and why the rest are absent is not known. That table supplies the V and J calls and clone size; D and trimming were determined from the DNA. This sample is represented by 250,000 to 300,000 clones; around four fifths of them were singletons. Of the sample, about 5.7% falls within the top ten clones.

Each collaborating institution followed its own protocols to collect whole blood in K2EDTA tubes. For TCRbeta analysis, collaborators shipped samples in one of three forms: frozen whole blood, isolated PBMCs, or DNA extracted from either of those sample types. The chain is encoded by TRBV24-1 joined to TRBJ2-1; 6 matching bases give a weak D call of TRBD1. Sequences were obtained from peripheral blood. The clonotype originates from a man older than 75 with acute or convalescent COVID-19. The nucleotide sequence is TGTGCCACCAGTGACCCCGGACAGAGGCTCGGGGAGCAGTTCTTC. This translates into CATSDPGQRLGEQFF.